This is a list of T cell receptor beta chains from one sample in a study of Graves' ophthalmopathy and Graves' hyperthyroidism. TCRdb re-derived calls from the multiplex PCR reads in MiXCR, one entry per CDR3 protein. The sample lists about 660,000 distinct CDR3 sequences, roughly two fifths occurring once. The source material was peripheral blood. The source is an adult man with Graves' ophthalmopathy. The CDR3 runs from the conserved cysteine through the conserved F or W. Fields, in order: V gene, clone size, D gene, J gene, CDR3 protein, CDR3 DNA. The D gene is left open where the match is weak. Rows give clone size only sometimes, using once, few, many, or a class for an expanded clone.

TRBV7-2	many	-	TRBJ1-1	CASTPGGPLPAGTEAFF	TGTGCCAGCACCCCCGGGGGGCCGCTCCCAGCTGGTACTGAAGCTTTCTTT
TRBV11-2	many	TRBD2	TRBJ2-5	CASSPRSSSGGLETQYF	TGTGCCAGCAGCCCCCGGTCGTCTAGCGGGGGGTTAGAGACCCAGTACTTC
TRBV7-6	many	TRBD2	TRBJ2-7	CASSRNPGGEEYF	TGTGCCAGCAGCCGAAACCCGGGGGGGGAAGAGTACTTC
TRBV19	-	-	TRBJ2-7	CARVSRALNEQYF	TGTGCTAGGGTTAGCCGAGCCTTGAACGAGCAGTACTTC
TRBV7-9	many	-	TRBJ1-2	CASSQRDGYTF	TGTGCCAGCAGCCAAAGGGATGGCTACACCTTC
TRBV9	many	TRBD1	TRBJ1-2	CASRTYLQGAVVSNYGYTF	TGTGCCAGCAGGACCTACTTACAGGGGGCAGTGGTCTCGAACTATGGCTACACCTTC
TRBV24-1	many	-	TRBJ2-7	CAIGTANSYEQYF	TGTGCCATAGGGACGGCTAACTCCTACGAGCAGTACTTC
TRBV4-3	-	TRBD1	TRBJ2-6	CASSGDRAGANVLTF	TGCGCCAGCAGCGGGGACAGGGCCGGGGCCAACGTCCTGACTTTC
TRBV10-2	many	-	TRBJ1-4	CASSVGGISEKLFF	TGCGCCAGCAGTGTGGGGGGTATCAGCGAAAAACTGTTTTTT
TRBV25-1	once	-	TRBJ2-7	CASVESPAGRTGGYEQYF	TGTGCCAGCGTTGAATCCCCGGCCGGCCGGACTGGGGGGTACGAGCAGTACTTC
TRBV15	-	TRBD1	TRBJ1-5	CATSRGQGEETQHF	TGTGCCACCAGCAGAGGACAGGGGGAAGAGACCCAGCATTTT
TRBV19	-	TRBD1	TRBJ2-7	CASSIGGQPSSYEQYF	TGTGCCAGTAGTATAGGGGGACAGCCAAGCTCCTACGAGCAGTACTTC
TRBV12-3/TRBV12-4	-	-	TRBJ2-5	CASSLQGQPQETQYF	TGTGCCAGCAGTTTACAGGGGCAACCCCAAGAGACCCAGTACTTC
TRBV7-2	-	-	TRBJ2-7	CASSFGGIPANEQYF	TGTGCCAGCAGCTTCGGGGGCATCCCGGCAAACGAGCAGTACTTC
TRBV7-9	-	-	TRBJ1-5	CASSDANRETQHF	TGTGCCAGCAGCGACGCAAACCGAGAGACCCAGCATTTT
TRBV15	-	-	TRBJ2-5	CATSRDRGMGTQYF	TGTGCCACCAGCAGAGACAGGGGCATGGGGACCCAGTACTTC
TRBV5-4	many	TRBD1	TRBJ2-6	CASSLRDRGRRRGANVLTF	TGTGCCAGCAGCCTCCGGGACAGGGGGCGCAGGAGAGGGGCCAACGTCCTGACTTTC
TRBV5-1	-	TRBD1	TRBJ2-7	CASMGDRAYEQYF	TGCGCCAGCATGGGGGACAGGGCCTACGAGCAGTACTTC
TRBV12-3/TRBV12-4	many	-	TRBJ1-2	CASSLEEGGGGYTF	TGTGCCAGCAGTTTAGAAGAAGGGGGAGGAGGCTACACCTTC
TRBV5-1	-	TRBD1	TRBJ1-1	CASSFSGTGDLMNTEAFF	TGCGCCAGCAGCTTCTCCGGGACAGGGGACCTGATGAACACTGAAGCTTTCTTT
TRBV5-1	many	-	TRBJ2-2	CASSLDGSRTGELFF	TGCGCCAGCAGCTTGGACGGGAGCAGGACCGGGGAGCTGTTTTTT
TRBV7-9	few	TRBD1	TRBJ1-1	CASSPPAGGFEAFF	TGTGCCAGCAGCCCCCCGGCAGGGGGCTTTGAAGCTTTCTTT
TRBV7-8	many	-	TRBJ1-4	CASSEYMGLTTNEKLFF	TGTGCCAGCAGCGAGTATATGGGTCTAACGACTAATGAAAAACTGTTTTTT
TRBV7-2	once	TRBD1	TRBJ2-2	CAWGQGGELFF	TGTGCCTGGGGACAGGGAGGGGAGCTGTTTTTT
TRBV7-9	-	-	TRBJ1-4	CASSARRTEGLEKLFF	TGTGCCAGCAGTGCTAGAAGGACAGAGGGATTAGAAAAACTGTTTTTT
TRBV19	many	-	TRBJ2-7	CASSYRDGSSYEQYF	TGTGCCAGTAGTTACCGGGACGGGAGCTCCTACGAGCAGTACTTC
TRBV25-1	-	TRBD1	TRBJ2-6	CAWSARTGLSGANVLTF	TGTGCCTGGAGTGCGCGGACAGGCCTGTCTGGGGCCAACGTCCTGACTTTC
TRBV5-1	many	-	TRBJ2-7	CASGSRAGSYEQYF	TGCGCCAGCGGAAGCCGGGCCGGCTCCTACGAGCAGTACTTC
TRBV24-1	-	-	TRBJ2-3	CATSPGVPDTQYF	TGTGCCACCTCTCCAGGGGTCCCCGATACGCAGTATTTT
TRBV7-2	many	TRBD1	TRBJ1-1	CASSQGERGVDTEAFF	TGTGCCAGCAGCCAGGGGGAACGCGGAGTGGACACTGAAGCTTTCTTT
TRBV10-2	-	-	TRBJ1-2	CAWSPGDYGYTF	TGTGCCTGGAGTCCGGGGGACTATGGCTACACCTTC
TRBV29-1	-	TRBD2	TRBJ2-7	CSVHGSGNEQYF	TGCAGCGTTCACGGGAGCGGGAACGAGCAGTACTTC
TRBV5-8	few	-	TRBJ1-5	CASSLYPGQGNQPQHF	TGTGCCAGCAGCTTGTACCCGGGGCAGGGCAATCAGCCCCAGCATTTT
TRBV2	many	-	TRBJ1-6	CASSDTNSPLHF	TGTGCCAGCAGTGATACCAATTCACCCCTCCACTTT
TRBV5-1	-	-	TRBJ2-2	CASSYSIRHTGELFF	TGTGCCAGCAGTTACTCGATCAGGCACACCGGGGAGCTGTTTTTT
TRBV2	-	TRBD1	TRBJ2-5	CASSEGGLGQGDLETQYF	TGTGCCAGCAGTGAAGGCGGCCTGGGACAGGGGGACTTGGAGACCCAGTACTTC
TRBV2	-	TRBD2	TRBJ2-7	CASSEWPTSGGNRVYF	TGTGCCAGCAGTGAATGGCCGACTAGCGGGGGAAATCGAGTCTACTTC
TRBV6-5	-	-	TRBJ2-5	CASSYSIPGREGETQYF	TGTGCCAGCAGTTACTCGATTCCCGGCAGGGAAGGGGAGACCCAGTACTTC
TRBV19	many	-	TRBJ1-5	CASQTGPSNQPQHF	TGTGCCAGCCAAACAGGGCCTAGCAATCAGCCCCAGCATTTT
TRBV24-1	few	-	TRBJ2-2	CATSVAWGSGELFF	TGTGCCACCAGTGTCGCGTGGGGCTCCGGGGAGCTGTTTTTT
TRBV6-5	-	-	TRBJ1-2	CASSYSAGTGNGYTF	TGTGCCAGCAGTTACTCGGCCGGGACGGGGAATGGCTACACCTTC
TRBV29-1	-	-	TRBJ1-1	CSAGIQGFTEAFF	TGCAGCGCTGGGATACAGGGATTCACTGAAGCTTTCTTT
TRBV29-1	-	-	TRBJ2-7	CSVDGAGNEQYF	TGCAGCGTTGATGGAGCAGGGAACGAGCAGTACTTC
TRBV12-3/TRBV12-4	many	-	TRBJ1-2	CASSLMIRANYGYTF	TGTGCCAGCAGTTTAATGATTAGGGCGAACTATGGCTACACCTTC
TRBV9	-	-	TRBJ1-5	CASSPGPQPIYSNQPQHF	TGTGCCAGCAGCCCCGGGCCCCAACCGATTTATAGCAATCAGCCCCAGCATTTT
TRBV7-9	-	-	TRBJ2-7	CASTARRRF	TGTGCCAGCACCGCACGGCGGAGGTTC
TRBV6-6	many	-	TRBJ2-5	CASSYGTGQETQYF	TGTGCCAGCAGTTACGGGACTGGCCAAGAGACCCAGTACTTC
TRBV20-1	many	-	TRBJ2-7	CSARPRDLSYEQYF	TGCAGTGCTAGACCCCGGGACCTTTCCTACGAGCAGTACTTC
TRBV10-3	-	-	TRBJ1-2	CASMGQGLYGYTF	TGTGCCAGCATGGGGCAGGGACTTTATGGCTACACCTTC
TRBV15	many	TRBD1	TRBJ1-6	CATSRPGQGSPLHF	TGTGCCACCAGCCGACCGGGACAGGGGTCACCCCTCCACTTT
TRBV2	-	TRBD2	TRBJ2-1	CASSSGLAPYNEQFF	TGTGCCAGCAGTTCGGGACTAGCACCCTACAATGAGCAGTTCTTC
TRBV5-5	many	-	TRBJ1-6	CASSLLTGTPLHF	TGTGCCAGCAGCTTGCTGACGGGTACACCCCTCCACTTT
TRBV4-3	-	TRBD1	TRBJ1-6	CASSQEGTGQSPLHF	TGCGCCAGCAGCCAGGAAGGGACAGGGCAATCACCCCTCCACTTT
TRBV14	-	-	TRBJ1-1	CASSQAGDLAFF	TGTGCCAGCAGCCAAGCGGGGGATTTGGCTTTCTTT
TRBV5-1	-	TRBD1	TRBJ1-4	CASSRSQGATNEKLFF	TGCGCCAGCAGCCGATCTCAGGGGGCGACTAATGAAAAACTGTTTTTT